The next 24 T cell receptor beta chains were all read from a single sample in a study of Tregs in tolerant kidney transplant recipients. Related graft donors supplied nonmyeloablative bone marrow transplants, and mixed chimerism was transient. Assay used: immunoSEQ multiplex PCR; TCRdb lists only in-frame clones, some missing. The sample yields some 47,000 clones, approximately 89% seen once. The source material was CD8+ T cells from blood (PBMCs), sampled 12 months after the transplant. Source of these receptors: a human patient who received a combined kidney and bone marrow transplant. Part of the T cells may come from the graft donor.

The chain links TRBV9 to TRBJ2-3; the D gene is possibly TRBD2 (6 bases). The germline V gene has CDR1 SGDLS and CDR2 YYNGEE. V lost 2 bases and J 2 bases, leaving 18 bases between the germline ends. The CDR3 contains 17 residues. CDR3 residues: CASSVLGGATYTDTQYF. CDR3 coding DNA: TGTGCCAGCAGCGTCCTAGGAGGGGCGACCTACACAGATACGCAGTATTTT.

This chain joins TRBV5-1 and TRBJ2-7, with TRBD1 matching 8 bases. The V gene end was trimmed by 0 bases and the J gene end by 2 bases; junction bases not matched to a gene: 7. This CDR3 is built from 16 residues. Per the germline V gene, CDR1 is SGHRS and CDR2 is YFSETQ. CDR3 DNA sequence: TGCGCCAGCAGCTTGGCCCTGACAGGGGTGACCTACGAGCAGTACTTC. Protein sequence: CASSLALTGVTYEQYF.

This clone was seen once. V usage is TRBV4-1 and J usage is TRBJ2-5; 8 nucleotides match TRBD2. The V and J ends lost 1 base and 2 bases, in that order; junction bases with no gene match: 12. The CDR3 has 18 residues. The germline V gene encodes CDR1 MGHRA and CDR2 YSYEKL. The CDR3 here is CASSQGWLAGTFQETQYF. In nucleotides, the CDR3 is TGCGCCAGCAGCCAAGGGTGGTTAGCGGGAACCTTTCAAGAGACCCAGTACTTC.

The chain carries TRBV27 and TRBJ1-2; 8 nucleotides agree with TRBD1. The germline V gene has CDR1 MNHEY and CDR2 SMNVEV (reference sequence). The V gene end was trimmed by 5 bases and the J gene end by 3 bases; junction bases not matched to a gene: 8. The CDR3 extends over 15 amino acids. CDR3 amino acids: CASSNLGQGYYGYTF. CDR3 bases: TGTGCCAGCAGTAACTTAGGACAGGGTTACTATGGCTACACCTTC.

The chain joins TRBV5-5 to TRBJ1-1; D is undetermined. The CDR3 is 15 amino acids. Germline CDR1 and CDR2: SGHKS and YYEKEE (reference sequence). The ends were cut back, 2 bases at V and 2 bases at J, with 13 bases in the middle. CDR3 in amino acids: CASSFSPFPNTEAFF. As DNA, the CDR3 is TGTGCCAGCAGCTTTTCCCCATTCCCAAACACTGAAGCTTTCTTT.

This clone was found once. The chain is built from TRBV15 and TRBJ2-5; TRBD1 aligns across 8 bases. The CDR3 has 13 amino acids. Germline V gene lookup returns CDR1 LNHNV and CDR2 YYDKDF (reference sequence). The V gene end was trimmed by 7 bases and the J gene end by 5 bases; junction bases not matched to a gene: 6. CDR3 sequence (DNA): TGTGCCACCAAGGACAGGGCCGGGGAGACCCAGTACTTC. It specifies CATKDRAGETQYF.

The chain recombines TRBV27 with TRBJ2-1; 13 nucleotides agree with TRBD2. CDR3 size: 15 residues. The germline gives CDR1 MNHEY, CDR2 SMNVEV (reference sequence). V shed 4 bases, J shed 9 bases, and the junction held 6 bases outside the gene matches. The CDR3, as DNA: TGTGCCAGCAGTTATGGACTAGCGGGAGTGGTTGAGCAGTTCTTC. Translating it yields CASSYGLAGVVEQFF.

The chain links TRBV13 to TRBJ2-1; 14 positions match TRBD2. In germline, CDR1 is PRHDT, CDR2 FYEKMQ (reference sequence). The CDR3 is 16 amino acids. The junction had 4 bases not matched to a gene; V was cut back by 5 bases and J by 4 bases. The CDR3, as DNA: TGTGCCAGCAGCCCTCGGACTAGCGGGAGGTACAATGAGCAGTTCTTC. Its translation: CASSPRTSGRYNEQFF.

The chain employs TRBV2 and TRBJ2-1, with a tentative D call TRBD2 (6 bases). Germline values: CDR1 SNHLY, CDR2 FYNNEI. This CDR3 is 16 amino acids long. Trimming pared 0 bases from V and 4 bases from J, leaving 13 bases between. This CDR3 is CASSEALGDFYNEQFF. CDR3 bases: TGTGCCAGCAGTGAAGCGCTGGGGGACTTTTACAATGAGCAGTTCTTC.

Concerning this clone: At one end, the junction sequence differs from germline, possibly due to a read error. The chain recombines TRBV23-1 with TRBJ2-5; 7 positions match TRBD1. TRBV23-1 is an ORF for which the function is uncertain. This CDR3 spans 12 amino acids. DNA of the CDR3: TGCGCCAGCAGTCTCATTAGGGGGCGGCTGAACTTC. It codes for CASSLIRGRLNF.

The chain combines TRBV6-6 with TRBJ1-2; D not resolved. Trimming removed 0 bases from V and 4 bases from J, with 12 bases in between. Germline lookup yields CDR1 MNHNY and CDR2 SVGAGI (reference sequence). CDR3 length equals 15 residues. CDR3 in amino acids: CASSYSNTETYGYTF. CDR3 bases: TGTGCCAGCAGTTACTCGAACACCGAAACCTATGGCTACACCTTC.

This clone was seen once. The chain uses TRBV7-3 and TRBJ2-5; D is perhaps TRBD1 (7 bases). Deletions cut 2 bases from V and 2 bases from J, with 12 bases between. This CDR3 contains 15 residues. Germline loops: CDR1 SGHTA, CDR2 FQGTGA. Written as DNA, the CDR3 is TGTGCCAGCAGCTTATGGGGGGACAGACAAGAGACCCAGTACTTC. Translation gives CASSLWGDRQETQYF.

A remark on this clone: Other nucleotide sequences from this sample produce the same CDR3. The chain combines TRBV7-6 with TRBJ2-7; TRBD2 matches at 10 bases. CDR1 and CDR2 (germline): SGHVS, FNYEAQ. The CDR3 has 13 amino acids. The V segment lost 4 bases and the J segment 3 bases; nucleotides outside the gene matches: 0. The CDR3 nucleotides read TGTGCCAGCAGCTCTAGCGGGGGCTACGAGCAGTACTTC. It is translated as CASSSSGGYEQYF.

In regard to this clone: In this CDR3 the conserved last residue, phenylalanine or tryptophan, is missing, so a read error is likely. The DNA is left out, because the CDR3 cannot be placed on it with certainty; the CDR3 is given as TCRdb lists it. V is TRBV19 and J is TRBJ1-2; the D call TRBD1 from the table was never checked on the DNA. The CDR3 length is 8 residues, termini included. From germline, CDR1 is LNHDA and CDR2 SQIVND (reference sequence). The CDR3 sequence is CASRETGV.

The chain employs TRBV30 and TRBJ1-1; a possible D gene is TRBD1 (5 bases). The CDR3 spans 14 residues. V lost 0 bases, J lost 0 bases, and 8 bases lay in between. Germline CDR1 GTSNPN, CDR2 SVGIG (reference sequence). The CDR3, as DNA: TGTGCCTGGAGTGTTGACAGATTGAACACTGAAGCTTTCTTT. This gives the protein CAWSVDRLNTEAFF. Looking up the rest from reference TRBV30 and TRBJ1-1 gives the full variable domain: SQTIHQWPATLVQPVGSPLSLECTVEGTSNPNLYWYRQAAGRGLQLLFYSVGIGQISSEVPQNLSASRPQDRQFILSSKKLLLSDSGFYLCAWSVDRLNTEAFFGQGTRLTVV.

This chain connects TRBV20-1 to TRBJ2-1, with D unresolved. V was clipped by 5 bases and J by 3 bases, with 5 bases between them. The CDR3 length is 11 residues. CDR1 and CDR2 from the germline V gene are DFQATT and SNEGSKA (reference sequence). The CDR3 protein is CSALSYNEQFF. Written as DNA, the CDR3 is TGCAGTGCTCTTAGCTACAATGAGCAGTTCTTC.

The chain combines TRBV4-1 with TRBJ2-7, with 10 bases identical to TRBD2. Germline V gene lookup returns CDR1 MGHRA and CDR2 YSYEKL. V lost 1 base, J lost 6 bases, and 12 bases stayed unmatched. The CDR3 has 17 residues. The DNA for the CDR3 is TGCGCCAGCAGCCAAGTAGGGTTGGGGACTAGCGTCCTCGAGCAGTACTTC. The encoded protein is CASSQVGLGTSVLEQYF.

The chain combines TRBV7-8 with TRBJ2-1; 7 bases match TRBD1. Germline V gene sequence: CDR1 SGHVS, CDR2 FQNEAQ. There are 12 residues in the CDR3. V lost 5 bases and J lost 8; bases outside the gene matches: 3. The CDR3, as DNA: TGTGCCAGCAGCATAGGGGGCGATGAGCAGTTCTTC. Amino acid sequence: CASSIGGDEQFF. Drawing the rest from reference TRBV7-8 and TRBJ2-1, the complete variable domain is GAGVSQSPRYKVAKRGQDVALRCDPISGHVSLFWYQQALGQGPEFLTYFQNEAQLDKSGLPSDRFFAERPEGSVSTLKIQRTQQEDSAVYLCASSIGGDEQFFGPGTRLTVL.

The chain has TRBV7-8 and TRBJ2-7; 8 bases fit TRBD2. This CDR3 has 14 residues. V lost 7 bases to trimming and J lost 2 bases; unmatched junction nucleotides: 7. Germline V gives CDR1 SGHVS, CDR2 FQNEAQ. CDR3 coding DNA: TGTGCCAGCACCGAACCCGGGGGGGCCTACGAGCAGTACTTC. Translated, it gives CASTEPGGAYEQYF.

The chain links TRBV27 to TRBJ2-5; TRBD2 matches 11 bases. From germline, CDR1 is MNHEY and CDR2 SMNVEV (reference sequence). This CDR3 is 14 amino acids long. Germline trimming cut 5 bases from V and 5 bases from J; bases unmatched to any gene: 4. CDR3 nucleotides: TGTGCCAGCAGTCTAATAGCGGGAGGGGAGACCCAGTACTTC. Residues: CASSLIAGGETQYF.

The V call is TRBV13, the J call TRBJ2-1; D ambiguous. With 5 bases removed from V and 5 bases from J, the gap between germline ends came to 16 bases. The CDR3 totals 15 residues. Germline loops: CDR1 PRHDT, CDR2 FYEKMQ (reference sequence). The CDR3 is CASSLEQTPHNEQFF. CDR3 bases: TGTGCCAGCAGCCTCGAGCAGACACCCCACAATGAGCAGTTCTTC.

The rearrangement links TRBV19 to TRBJ2-1; the D gene is possibly TRBD2 (5 bases). V lost 3 bases and J lost 0, with 15 bases in between. CDR1 and CDR2 (germline): LNHDA, SQIVND (reference sequence). This CDR3 is built from 17 residues. The DNA of the CDR3 is TGTGCCAGTAGTATGGAGGTCGGGTCCCTCTCCTACAATGAGCAGTTCTTC. It codes for CASSMEVGSLSYNEQFF.

V and J are TRBV11-2 and TRBJ2-7, with 7 bases lining up with TRBD1. The CDR3 spans 15 residues. V lost 5 bases and J lost 3; bases outside the gene matches: 10. Germline assignment: CDR1 SGHAT and CDR2 FQNNGV. DNA of the CDR3: TGTGCCAGCAGCAACTTTAAGGACAGGAGCTACGAGCAGTACTTC. Protein: CASSNFKDRSYEQYF.

The sample holds a few counts of this clone. The chain recombines TRBV27 with TRBJ2-7, with D maybe TRBD1 (6 bases). CDR1 MNHEY and CDR2 SMNVEV come from the germline V gene (reference sequence). Trimming shortened V by 5 bases and J by 4 bases, and 15 bases separated the two germline ends. This CDR3 spans 14 amino acids. The CDR3 sequence: CASSLGAMSYEQYF. The CDR3 DNA reads TGTGCCAGCAGTCTGGGGGCTATGTCTTACGAGCAGTACTTC.